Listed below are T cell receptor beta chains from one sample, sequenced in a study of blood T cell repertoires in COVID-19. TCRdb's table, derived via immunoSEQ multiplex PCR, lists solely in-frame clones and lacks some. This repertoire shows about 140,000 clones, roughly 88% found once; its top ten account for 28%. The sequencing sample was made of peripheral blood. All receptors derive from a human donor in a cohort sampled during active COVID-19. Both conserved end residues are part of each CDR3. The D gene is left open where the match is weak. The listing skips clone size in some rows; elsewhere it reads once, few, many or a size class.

cdr3_aa: CASSRGSREGQFF
cdr3_nt: TGTGCCAGCAGCCGGGGTTCACGCGAGGGGCAGTTCTTC
clone_size: -
v_call: TRBV14
cdr3_length: 13
d_call: -
j_call: TRBJ2-1

cdr3_aa: CASSQDIAGGQETQYF
cdr3_nt: TGTGCCAGCAGCCAAGATATAGCGGGGGGACAAGAGACCCAGTACTTC
clone_size: -
v_call: TRBV3-1/TRBV3-2
cdr3_length: 16
d_call: TRBD2
j_call: TRBJ2-5

cdr3_aa: CASSPWEGEKLFF
cdr3_nt: TGTGCCAGCAGTCCCTGGGAGGGTGAAAAACTGTTTTTT
clone_size: -
v_call: TRBV12-3/TRBV12-4
cdr3_length: 13
d_call: -
j_call: TRBJ1-4

cdr3_aa: CAISQGTGGDYGYTF
cdr3_nt: TGTGCCATCAGTCAGGGGACAGGGGGTGACTATGGCTACACCTTC
clone_size: -
v_call: TRBV10-3
cdr3_length: 15
d_call: TRBD1
j_call: TRBJ1-2

cdr3_aa: CASSLGTGLDQETQYF
cdr3_nt: TGCGCCAGCAGCTTGGGCACGGGGTTAGACCAAGAGACCCAGTACTTC
clone_size: once
v_call: TRBV5-1
cdr3_length: 16
d_call: -
j_call: TRBJ2-5

cdr3_aa: CASSLRQGYISGNTIYF
cdr3_nt: TGTGCCAGCAGCTTAAGGCAGGGTTACATCTCTGGAAACACCATATATTTT
clone_size: -
v_call: TRBV11-2
cdr3_length: 17
d_call: -
j_call: TRBJ1-3

cdr3_aa: CASSVGSGGAGEQFF
cdr3_nt: TGTGCCAGCAGCGTAGGCAGCGGGGGGGCGGGTGAGCAGTTCTTC
clone_size: -
v_call: TRBV9
cdr3_length: 15
d_call: TRBD2
j_call: TRBJ2-1

cdr3_aa: CASSLSHVGLANTGELFF
cdr3_nt: TGTGCCAGCAGCTTATCCCACGTAGGACTAGCGAACACCGGGGAGCTGTTTTTT
clone_size: -
v_call: TRBV7-3
cdr3_length: 18
d_call: TRBD2
j_call: TRBJ2-2

cdr3_aa: CASRNTGGSVGYTF
cdr3_nt: TGTGCCAGCAGGAATACAGGGGGATCAGTCGGCTACACCTTC
clone_size: -
v_call: TRBV6-5
cdr3_length: 14
d_call: TRBD1
j_call: TRBJ1-2

cdr3_aa: CASSGGQGDEQYF
cdr3_nt: TGTGCCAGCAGCGGGGGACAGGGAGACGAGCAGTACTTC
clone_size: -
v_call: TRBV5-4
cdr3_length: 13
d_call: TRBD1
j_call: TRBJ2-7

cdr3_aa: CASRPLSSSGVRDTQYF
cdr3_nt: TGTGCCAGTCGCCCTCTTTCCTCTAGCGGAGTACGAGATACGCAGTATTTT
clone_size: once
v_call: TRBV19
cdr3_length: 17
d_call: TRBD2
j_call: TRBJ2-3

cdr3_aa: CAWRHRGSSYNEQFF
cdr3_nt: TGTGCCTGGAGACATAGGGGTAGCTCCTACAATGAGCAGTTCTTC
clone_size: -
v_call: TRBV30
cdr3_length: 15
d_call: -
j_call: TRBJ2-1

cdr3_aa: CASSQEPTDREYIGNQPQHF
cdr3_nt: TGTGCCAGCAGCCAAGAACCTACGGACAGGGAGTATATCGGCAATCAGCCCCAGCATTTT
clone_size: -
v_call: TRBV3-1/TRBV3-2
cdr3_length: 20
d_call: TRBD1
j_call: TRBJ1-5

cdr3_aa: CASSLSDNEQFF
cdr3_nt: TGTGCCAGCAGCTTGAGCGACAATGAGCAGTTCTTC
clone_size: -
v_call: TRBV11-1
cdr3_length: 12
d_call: -
j_call: TRBJ2-1

cdr3_aa: CASSPDGTSKSYGYTF
cdr3_nt: TGTGCCAGCTCACCGGATGGGACAAGCAAAAGCTATGGCTACACCTTC
clone_size: -
v_call: TRBV18
cdr3_length: 16
d_call: -
j_call: TRBJ1-2

cdr3_aa: CSVEDRSEAVDTQYF
cdr3_nt: TGCAGCGTTGAAGATCGGAGCGAGGCTGTAGATACGCAGTATTTT
clone_size: -
v_call: TRBV29-1
cdr3_length: 15
d_call: -
j_call: TRBJ2-3

cdr3_aa: CASAPGVSGANVLTF
cdr3_nt: TGCGCCAGCGCGCCGGGAGTCTCTGGGGCCAACGTCCTGACTTTC
clone_size: -
v_call: TRBV4-1
cdr3_length: 15
d_call: -
j_call: TRBJ2-6

cdr3_aa: CASSPNLRYEQYF
cdr3_nt: TGTGCCAGTAGTCCGAACCTCCGGTACGAGCAGTACTTC
clone_size: -
v_call: TRBV19
cdr3_length: 13
d_call: -
j_call: TRBJ2-7

cdr3_aa: CASSEGPGQGTYEQYF
cdr3_nt: TGTGCCAGCAGTGAGGGTCCCGGACAGGGAACCTACGAGCAGTACTTC
clone_size: few
v_call: TRBV2
cdr3_length: 16
d_call: TRBD1
j_call: TRBJ2-7

cdr3_aa: CASRQGAREQYF
cdr3_nt: TGTGCCAGCAGACAGGGGGCGAGGGAGCAGTACTTC
clone_size: -
v_call: TRBV11-1
cdr3_length: 12
d_call: TRBD1
j_call: TRBJ2-7

cdr3_aa: CASSVEEGAGNTIYF
cdr3_nt: TGTGCCAGCAGCGTAGAGGAGGGGGCAGGAAACACCATATATTTT
clone_size: -
v_call: TRBV9
cdr3_length: 15
d_call: TRBD1
j_call: TRBJ1-3

cdr3_aa: CASSQTGGIEQFF
cdr3_nt: TGTGCCAGTAGTCAGACAGGGGGCATTGAGCAGTTCTTC
clone_size: few
v_call: TRBV19
cdr3_length: 13
d_call: TRBD1
j_call: TRBJ2-1

cdr3_aa: CASSLGPLVGDSFNYGYTF
cdr3_nt: TGTGCCAGCAGCTTAGGACCTCTGGTAGGGGATTCCTTTAACTATGGCTACACCTTC
clone_size: -
v_call: TRBV11-2
cdr3_length: 19
d_call: -
j_call: TRBJ1-2

cdr3_aa: CASTLDRGGLTEAFF
cdr3_nt: TGTGCCAGCACCCTTGACAGGGGAGGGCTGACTGAAGCTTTCTTT
clone_size: -
v_call: TRBV6-5
cdr3_length: 15
d_call: TRBD1
j_call: TRBJ1-1

cdr3_aa: CASSSRYPGGRGYEQYF
cdr3_nt: TGTGCCAGCAGCTCTAGGTATCCGGGGGGGAGAGGGTACGAGCAGTACTTC
clone_size: -
v_call: TRBV7-9
cdr3_length: 17
d_call: TRBD2
j_call: TRBJ2-7

cdr3_aa: CASNFQGHSPLHF
cdr3_nt: TGTGCCAGCAATTTCCAGGGGCATTCACCCCTCCACTTT
clone_size: -
v_call: TRBV2
cdr3_length: 13
d_call: -
j_call: TRBJ1-6

cdr3_aa: CASSPPAGATKFF
cdr3_nt: TGTGCCAGCAGCCCCCCCGCGGGGGCCACGAAGTTCTTC
clone_size: -
v_call: TRBV6-5
cdr3_length: 13
d_call: -
j_call: TRBJ2-1

cdr3_aa: CASSQDRETQYF
cdr3_nt: TGCGCCAGCAGCCAAGACAGAGAGACCCAGTACTTC
clone_size: -
v_call: TRBV5-1
cdr3_length: 12
d_call: -
j_call: TRBJ2-5

cdr3_aa: CSVGGAPGTGGNQPQHF
cdr3_nt: TGCAGCGTAGGCGGGGCCCCCGGGACAGGGGGCAATCAGCCCCAGCATTTT
clone_size: once
v_call: TRBV29-1
cdr3_length: 17
d_call: TRBD1
j_call: TRBJ1-5

cdr3_aa: CASSRAGGIDYGYTF
cdr3_nt: TGTGCCAGCAGCCGGGCAGGGGGCATCGACTATGGCTACACCTTC
clone_size: once
v_call: TRBV5-4
cdr3_length: 15
d_call: TRBD1
j_call: TRBJ1-2

cdr3_aa: CASTQGSILIYQETQYF
cdr3_nt: TGCGCCAGCACCCAGGGGTCTATATTAATTTATCAAGAGACCCAGTACTTC
clone_size: -
v_call: TRBV5-1
cdr3_length: 17
d_call: -
j_call: TRBJ2-5

cdr3_aa: CASSSLWNTEAFF
cdr3_nt: TGTGCCAGCAGCTCACTTTGGAACACTGAAGCTTTCTTT
clone_size: -
v_call: TRBV9
cdr3_length: 13
d_call: -
j_call: TRBJ1-1

cdr3_aa: CASSQGLGTSVRNEQFF
cdr3_nt: TGTGCCAGCAGCCAAGGACTTGGGACTAGCGTAAGAAATGAGCAGTTCTTC
clone_size: -
v_call: TRBV4-2
cdr3_length: 17
d_call: TRBD2
j_call: TRBJ2-1

cdr3_aa: CASSLVGAGEGETQYF
cdr3_nt: TGTGCCAGCAGCTTAGTAGGGGCAGGGGAAGGGGAGACCCAGTACTTC
clone_size: -
v_call: TRBV7-6
cdr3_length: 16
d_call: -
j_call: TRBJ2-5

cdr3_aa: CAISVGTGVGSGELFF
cdr3_nt: TGTGCCATCAGTGTTGGGACAGGGGTCGGATCCGGGGAGCTGTTTTTT
clone_size: once
v_call: TRBV10-3
cdr3_length: 16
d_call: TRBD1
j_call: TRBJ2-2

cdr3_aa: CASIEALRGPQETQYF
cdr3_nt: TGTGCCAGCATCGAGGCTCTGCGGGGGCCGCAAGAGACCCAGTACTTC
clone_size: -
v_call: TRBV5-6
cdr3_length: 16
d_call: -
j_call: TRBJ2-5

cdr3_aa: CASSPRGYEQYF
cdr3_nt: TGCGCCAGCAGCCCTCGAGGCTACGAGCAGTACTTC
clone_size: -
v_call: TRBV5-1
cdr3_length: 12
d_call: -
j_call: TRBJ2-7

cdr3_aa: CASSVSGNYYEQYF
cdr3_nt: TGTGCCAGCAGCGTTTCAGGGAATTACTACGAGCAGTACTTC
clone_size: -
v_call: TRBV13
cdr3_length: 14
d_call: -
j_call: TRBJ2-7

cdr3_aa: CASSQNRDGYTF
cdr3_nt: TGTGCCAGCAGTCAGAACAGGGATGGCTACACCTTC
clone_size: few
v_call: TRBV14
cdr3_length: 12
d_call: -
j_call: TRBJ1-2

cdr3_aa: CASSFAGTAYGYTF
cdr3_nt: TGTGCCAGCAGTTTTGCCGGGACAGCCTATGGCTACACCTTC
clone_size: -
v_call: TRBV5-5
cdr3_length: 14
d_call: TRBD1
j_call: TRBJ1-2